This entry lists 15 T cell receptor beta chains sequenced from one sample in a study of cytomegalovirus exposure and HLA in healthy donors. PCR involved 60 Vbeta and 13 Jbeta primers. This table comes from immunoSEQ multiplex PCR, and its TCRdb copy is limited to in-frame clones, with some not included. This table has some 120,000 clones, roughly four fifths appearing once. Input material: PBMCs. These receptors all stem from a man under 40 in good health and CMV-seronegative.

The chain uses TRBV10-2 and TRBJ1-4; TRBD1 aligns across 7 bases. The V gene end was trimmed by 8 bases and the J gene end by 7 bases; junction bases not matched to a gene: 13. The germline CDR1 and CDR2 sequences are WSHSY and SAAADI. The CDR3 runs 15 residues. CDR3 sequence (DNA): TGCGCCAGCTCTCGATCGGACAGGAGAGGTGAAAAACTGTTTTTT. Translating it yields CASSRSDRRGEKLFF.

The chain recombines TRBV30 with TRBJ2-3, with 8 bases lining up with TRBD2. The CDR3 is made up of 15 amino acids. Germline-derived CDR1 and CDR2 are GTSNPN and SVGIG (reference sequence). After removal of 0 bases from V and 3 bases from J, the junction contained 5 bases not matched to a gene. CDR3 loop: CAWSVFGGVTDTQYF. The DNA of the CDR3 is TGTGCCTGGAGTGTATTCGGGGGGGTAACAGATACGCAGTATTTT.

CDR3 nucleotide sequence: TGTGCCACGAGGAGGGACAGCTATGGCTACACCTTC. The encoded protein is CATRRDSYGYTF. The gene calls are TRBV28 and TRBJ1-2; 7 bases are shared with TRBD1. Per germline, CDR1 MDHEN and CDR2 SYDVKM. Trimming at V came to 10 bases and at J to 4 bases, leaving 6 bases not matched to a gene. This CDR3 has 12 amino acids.

The chain combines TRBV6-4 with TRBJ1-2; 11 positions agree with TRBD1. The CDR3 spans 15 residues. V trimming: 5 bases; J trimming: 8 bases; junction bases outside the gene matches: 10. Per the germline V gene, CDR1 is MRHNA and CDR2 is SNTAGT. The CDR3 DNA reads TGTGCCAGCAGTCCCGCCTGGACAGGGGGCAGCGGCTACACCTTC. It codes for CASSPAWTGGSGYTF.

The chain links TRBV7-3 to TRBJ2-5; 7 bases line up with TRBD1. Germline-derived CDR1 and CDR2 are SGHTA and FQGTGA. The V and J ends lost 2 bases and 3 bases, in that order; junction bases with no gene match: 3. The CDR3 covers 14 residues. CDR3 bases: TGTGCCAGCAGCTTAGGACAGGCAGAAGAGACCCAGTACTTC. It specifies CASSLGQAEETQYF.

CDR3 sequence: CASSLFGTDEKLFF. The DNA of the CDR3 is TGTGCCAGCTCACTATTTGGGACAGATGAAAAACTGTTTTTT. The chain joins TRBV18 to TRBJ1-4; TRBD1 matches at 7 bases. The CDR3 spans 14 residues. V shed 4 bases and J 6 bases; nucleotides not matched to a gene: 5. CDR1 and CDR2 (germline): KGHSH, LQKENI.

As regards this clone: The sample holds other DNA sequences that translate to the same CDR3. The V and J genes are TRBV6-5 and TRBJ1-3; D is unclear. Trimming took off 0 bases at V and 2 bases at J, with 5 bases between the two ends. The germline gives CDR1 MNHEY, CDR2 SVGAGI. The CDR3 is 14 amino acids. The CDR3: CASSYSGAGNTIYF. CDR3 nucleotide sequence: TGTGCCAGCAGTTACTCCGGGGCTGGAAACACCATATATTTT.

V and J are TRBV30 and TRBJ2-5, with 8 bases that match TRBD1. The CDR3 is 14 residues long. The ends lost 4 bases at V and 5 bases at J; junction bases unmatched: 9. Germline CDR1 is GTSNPN and CDR2 is SVGIG (reference sequence). The CDR3 DNA reads TGTGCCTGGAACGGACAGGGTGATTTTGAGACCCAGTACTTC. This codes for CAWNGQGDFETQYF.

The chain recombines TRBV25-1 with TRBJ2-7; the match to TRBD1 covers 9 bases. Germline-derived CDR1 and CDR2 are MGHDK and SYGVNS. The CDR3 is made up of 12 amino acids. Trimming took 7 bases from V and 6 from J; bases not matched to a gene: 4. The DNA of the CDR3 is TGTGCCAGCATGTTGGACAGGGGCGAGCAGTACTTC. Its protein product is CASMLDRGEQYF.

Here the CDR3 DNA reads TGTGCCAGCAGTTCCCGAGCTAGCGGGAGGGCCTATACGCAGTATTTT. This sequence encodes CASSSRASGRAYTQYF. J is TRBJ2-3 and V is TRBV27, with 12 bases fitting TRBD2. The CDR3 runs 16 residues. Germline V gene data show CDR1 as MNHEY and CDR2 as SMNVEV (reference sequence). The ends lost 4 bases at V and 7 bases at J; junction bases unmatched: 9.

V gene TRBV11-3 combines with J gene TRBJ2-3; a possible D gene is TRBD1 (5 bases). The CDR3 covers 14 residues. Germline CDR1 reads SGHNT; CDR2 reads YENEEA. The ends were cut back, 5 bases at V and 5 bases at J, with 14 bases in the middle. CDR3 sequence: CASSRQGVGDTQYF. CDR3 bases: TGTGCCAGCAGCCGCCAGGGTGTTGGAGATACGCAGTATTTT. Drawing the rest from reference TRBV11-3 and TRBJ2-3, the complete variable domain is EAGVVQSPRYKIIEKKQPVAFWCNPISGHNTLYWYLQNLGQGPELLIRYENEEAVDDSQLPKDRFSAERLKGVDSTLKIQPAELGDSAVYLCASSRQGVGDTQYFGPGTRLTVL.

The chain carries TRBV18 and TRBJ1-1; D uncertain. The germline CDR1 and CDR2 sequences are KGHSH and LQKENI. The V end was cut by 2 bases, the J end by 7 bases, with 8 bases between. The CDR3 covers 12 residues. The CDR3 DNA reads TGTGCCAGCTCACCAGAGAATTTTGAAGCTTTCTTT. Its translation is CASSPENFEAFF.

This chain joins TRBV10-3 and TRBJ2-1; D remains ambiguous. The CDR3 runs 13 residues. Germline V gene sequence: CDR1 ENHRY, CDR2 SYGVKD. V gave up 3 bases and J gave up 1 base, with 4 bases separating them. The CDR3 sequence: CAISDRSYNEQFF. Here the CDR3 DNA reads TGTGCCATCAGTGATCGGTCCTACAATGAGCAGTTCTTC.

The rearrangement joins TRBV7-2 to TRBJ1-5; the D gene is possibly TRBD1 (6 bases). The V and J ends lost 1 base and 3 bases respectively, with 13 bases between them. Per the germline V gene, CDR1 is SGHTA and CDR2 is FQGNSA. The CDR3 runs to 16 residues. CDR3 amino acids: CASSLGGGLYNQPQHF. The CDR3 region has the DNA TGTGCCAGCAGCTTAGGGGGGGGCCTTTACAATCAGCCCCAGCATTTT.

This rearrangement joins TRBV6-1 to TRBJ2-2; D not resolved. The length of the CDR3 is 15 residues. Germline V CDR1 and CDR2: MNHNS, SASEGT. V lost 7 bases to trimming and J lost 0 bases, with 12 bases between them. The CDR3 DNA reads TGTGCCAGCATTCTGGGCAGCTCGAACACCGGGGAGCTGTTTTTT. Translating gives CASILGSSNTGELFF.